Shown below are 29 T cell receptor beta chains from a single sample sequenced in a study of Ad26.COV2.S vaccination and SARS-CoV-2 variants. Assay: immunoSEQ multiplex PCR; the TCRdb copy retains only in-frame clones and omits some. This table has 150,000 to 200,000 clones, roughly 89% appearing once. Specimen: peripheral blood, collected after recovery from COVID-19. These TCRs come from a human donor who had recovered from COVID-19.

Here the CDR3 reads CAISPGTGKNEQFF. Written as DNA, the CDR3 is TGTGCCATCAGTCCCGGGACAGGGAAGAATGAGCAGTTCTTC. The rearrangement joins TRBV10-3 to TRBJ2-1, with 9 bases aligning to TRBD1. The trim removed 5 bases at V and 7 bases at J, leaving 6 bases unmatched. CDR1 ENHRY and CDR2 SYGVKD come from the germline V gene. The CDR3 has 14 amino acids.

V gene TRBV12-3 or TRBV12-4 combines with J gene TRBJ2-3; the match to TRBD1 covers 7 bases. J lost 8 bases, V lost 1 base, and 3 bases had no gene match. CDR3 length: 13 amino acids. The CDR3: CASSLDRGSTQYF. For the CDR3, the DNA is TGTGCCAGCAGTTTAGACAGGGGAAGTACGCAGTATTTT.

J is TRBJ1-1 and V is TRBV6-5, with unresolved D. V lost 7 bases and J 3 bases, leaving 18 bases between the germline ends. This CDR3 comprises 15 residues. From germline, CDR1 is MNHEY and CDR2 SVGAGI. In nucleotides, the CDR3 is TGTGCCAGCAAAAGTGGGAGCTTCATAGACACTGAAGCTTTCTTT. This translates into CASKSGSFIDTEAFF.

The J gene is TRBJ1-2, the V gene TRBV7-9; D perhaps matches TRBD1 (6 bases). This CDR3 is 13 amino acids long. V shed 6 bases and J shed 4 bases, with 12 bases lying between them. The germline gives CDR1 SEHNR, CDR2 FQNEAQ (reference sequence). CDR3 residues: CASSLDSAYGYTF. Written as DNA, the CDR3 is TGTGCCAGCAGTCTGGACAGTGCCTATGGCTACACCTTC.

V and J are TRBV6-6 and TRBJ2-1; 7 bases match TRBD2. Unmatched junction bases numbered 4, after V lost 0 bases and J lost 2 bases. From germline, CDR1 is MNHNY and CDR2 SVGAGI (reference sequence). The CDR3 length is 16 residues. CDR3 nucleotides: TGTGCCAGCAGTTACTCCCGAGGACTAGCCTACAATGAGCAGTTCTTC. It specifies CASSYSRGLAYNEQFF.

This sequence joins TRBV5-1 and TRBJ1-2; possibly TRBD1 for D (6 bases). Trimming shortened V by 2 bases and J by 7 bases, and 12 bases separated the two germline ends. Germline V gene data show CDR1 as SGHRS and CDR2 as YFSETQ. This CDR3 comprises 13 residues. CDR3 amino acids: CASSLADRSGYTF. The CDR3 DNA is TGCGCCAGCAGCTTAGCAGACAGGAGTGGCTACACCTTC.

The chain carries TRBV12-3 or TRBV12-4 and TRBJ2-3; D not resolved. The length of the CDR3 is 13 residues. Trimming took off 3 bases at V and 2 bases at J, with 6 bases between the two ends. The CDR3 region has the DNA TGTGCCAGCAGTTTGGGTCTCACAGATACGCAGTATTTT. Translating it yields CASSLGLTDTQYF.

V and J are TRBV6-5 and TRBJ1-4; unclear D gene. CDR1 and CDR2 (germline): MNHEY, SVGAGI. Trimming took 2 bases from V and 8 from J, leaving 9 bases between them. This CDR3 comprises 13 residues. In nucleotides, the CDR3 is TGTGCCAGCAGTTACAGGGATCGGGAAAAACTGTTTTTT. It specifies CASSYRDREKLFF.

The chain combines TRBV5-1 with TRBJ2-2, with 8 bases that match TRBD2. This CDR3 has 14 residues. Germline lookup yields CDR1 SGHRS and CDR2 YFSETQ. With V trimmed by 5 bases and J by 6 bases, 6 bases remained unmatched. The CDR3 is CASRGLGNAGELFF. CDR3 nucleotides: TGCGCCAGCAGGGGACTAGGTAACGCCGGGGAGCTGTTTTTT.

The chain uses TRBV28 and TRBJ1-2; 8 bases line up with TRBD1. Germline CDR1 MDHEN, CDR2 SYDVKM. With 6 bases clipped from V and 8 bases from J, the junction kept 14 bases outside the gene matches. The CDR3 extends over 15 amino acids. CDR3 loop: CASRLPGQDFRGYTF. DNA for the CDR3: TGTGCCAGCAGGTTACCGGGACAGGACTTTCGCGGCTACACCTTC.

The CDR3, as DNA: TGTGCCAGCAGCCTAGAGTCTAGCGGGTCCTTCACAGATACGCAGTATTTT. Its translation is CASSLESSGSFTDTQYF. The rearrangement joins TRBV7-6 to TRBJ2-3; TRBD2 matches at 8 bases. V lost 5 bases to trimming and J lost 2 bases; unmatched junction nucleotides: 12. The CDR3 totals 17 residues. Looked up from germline, CDR1 is SGHVS and CDR2 is FNYEAQ.

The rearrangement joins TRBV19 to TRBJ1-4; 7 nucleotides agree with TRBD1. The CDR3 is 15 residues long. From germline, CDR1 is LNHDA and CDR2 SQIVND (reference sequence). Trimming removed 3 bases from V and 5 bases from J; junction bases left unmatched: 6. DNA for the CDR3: TGTGCCAGTAGTATTTCAGGGGGGGAAAATGAAAAACTGTTTTTT. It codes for CASSISGGENEKLFF. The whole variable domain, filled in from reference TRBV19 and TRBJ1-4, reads DGGITQSPKYLFRKEGQNVTLSCEQNLNHDAMYWYRQDPGQGLRLIYYSQIVNDFQKGDIAEGYSVSREKKESFPLTVTSAQKNPTAFYLCASSISGGENEKLFFGSGTQLSVL.

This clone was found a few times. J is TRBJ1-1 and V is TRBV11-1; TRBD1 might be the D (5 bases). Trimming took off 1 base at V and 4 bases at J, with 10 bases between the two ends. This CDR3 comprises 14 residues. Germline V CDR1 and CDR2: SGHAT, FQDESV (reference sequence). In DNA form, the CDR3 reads TGTGCCAGCAGCTTAGTTCAGGGCGGCACTGAAGCTTTCTTT. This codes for CASSLVQGGTEAFF.

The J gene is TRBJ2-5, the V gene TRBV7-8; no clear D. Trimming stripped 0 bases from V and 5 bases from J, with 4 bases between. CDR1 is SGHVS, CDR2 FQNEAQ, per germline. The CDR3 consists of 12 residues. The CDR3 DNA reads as TGTGCCAGCAGCTTAGCGCTGGAGACCCAGTACTTC. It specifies CASSLALETQYF. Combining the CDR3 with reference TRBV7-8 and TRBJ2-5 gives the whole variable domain GAGVSQSPRYKVAKRGQDVALRCDPISGHVSLFWYQQALGQGPEFLTYFQNEAQLDKSGLPSDRFFAERPEGSVSTLKIQRTQQEDSAVYLCASSLALETQYFGPGTRLLVL.

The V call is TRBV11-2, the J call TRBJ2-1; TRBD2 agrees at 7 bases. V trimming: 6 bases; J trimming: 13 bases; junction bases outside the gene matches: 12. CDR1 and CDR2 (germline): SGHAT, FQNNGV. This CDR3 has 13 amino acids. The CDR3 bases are TGTGCCAGCAGGCAAGGGAGGGCCTTCTACCAGTTCTTC. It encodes CASRQGRAFYQFF.

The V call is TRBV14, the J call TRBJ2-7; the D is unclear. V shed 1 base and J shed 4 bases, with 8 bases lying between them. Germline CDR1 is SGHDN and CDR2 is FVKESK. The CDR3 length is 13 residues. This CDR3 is CASSQVNAYEQYF. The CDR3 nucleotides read TGTGCCAGCAGCCAAGTAAACGCTTACGAGCAGTACTTC.

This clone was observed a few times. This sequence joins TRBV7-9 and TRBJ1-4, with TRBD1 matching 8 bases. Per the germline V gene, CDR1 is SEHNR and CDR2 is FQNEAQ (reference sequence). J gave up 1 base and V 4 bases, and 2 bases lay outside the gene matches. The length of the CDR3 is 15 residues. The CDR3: CASSYTGGTNEKLFF. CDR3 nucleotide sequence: TGTGCCAGCAGCTACACAGGGGGAACTAATGAAAAACTGTTTTTT.

The CDR3 nucleotides read TGTGCCAGCAGTTTGGGGGGGAACGAGCAGTACTTC. This translates into CASSLGGNEQYF. The genes are TRBV12-3 or TRBV12-4 and TRBJ2-7, with 7 bases fitting TRBD2. The CDR3 contains 12 residues. The trim removed 3 bases at V and 5 bases at J, leaving 1 base unmatched.

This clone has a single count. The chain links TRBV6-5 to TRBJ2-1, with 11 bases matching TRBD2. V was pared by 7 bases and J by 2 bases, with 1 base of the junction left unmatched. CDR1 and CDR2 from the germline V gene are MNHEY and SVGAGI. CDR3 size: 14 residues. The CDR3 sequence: CASNSGRAYNEQFF. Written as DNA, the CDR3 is TGTGCCAGCAATAGCGGGAGGGCCTACAATGAGCAGTTCTTC.

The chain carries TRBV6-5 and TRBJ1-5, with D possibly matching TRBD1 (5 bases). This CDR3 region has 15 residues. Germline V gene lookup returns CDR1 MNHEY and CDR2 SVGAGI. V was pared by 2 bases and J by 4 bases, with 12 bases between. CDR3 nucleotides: TGTGCCAGCAGTTACGCTCAGGGTGGGAATCAGCCCCAGCATTTT. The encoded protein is CASSYAQGGNQPQHF.

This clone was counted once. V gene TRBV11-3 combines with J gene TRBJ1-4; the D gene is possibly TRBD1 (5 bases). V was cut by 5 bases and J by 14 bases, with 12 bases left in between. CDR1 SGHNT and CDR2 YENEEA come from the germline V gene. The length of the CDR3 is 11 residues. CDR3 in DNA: TGTGCCAGCAGCAACTGGGGGGGGCTGTTTTTT. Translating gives CASSNWGGLFF.

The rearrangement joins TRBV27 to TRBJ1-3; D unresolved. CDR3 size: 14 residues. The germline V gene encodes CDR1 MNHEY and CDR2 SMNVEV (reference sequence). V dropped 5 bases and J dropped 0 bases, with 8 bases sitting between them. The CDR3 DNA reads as TGTGCCAGCAGTAACCTGGGCTCTGGAAACACCATATATTTT. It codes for CASSNLGSGNTIYF.

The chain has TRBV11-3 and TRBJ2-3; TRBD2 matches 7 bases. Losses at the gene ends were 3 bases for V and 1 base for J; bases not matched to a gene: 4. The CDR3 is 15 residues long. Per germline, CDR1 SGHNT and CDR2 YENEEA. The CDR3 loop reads CASSLNAGGTDTQYF. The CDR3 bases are TGTGCCAGCAGCTTGAATGCGGGAGGCACAGATACGCAGTATTTT.

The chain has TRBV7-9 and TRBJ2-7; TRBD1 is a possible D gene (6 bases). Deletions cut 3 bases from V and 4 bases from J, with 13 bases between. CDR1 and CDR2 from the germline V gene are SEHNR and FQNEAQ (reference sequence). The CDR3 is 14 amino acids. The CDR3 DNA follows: TGTGCCAGCAGCTTTCAGGGGCTTCTGTACGAGCAGTACTTC. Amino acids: CASSFQGLLYEQYF.

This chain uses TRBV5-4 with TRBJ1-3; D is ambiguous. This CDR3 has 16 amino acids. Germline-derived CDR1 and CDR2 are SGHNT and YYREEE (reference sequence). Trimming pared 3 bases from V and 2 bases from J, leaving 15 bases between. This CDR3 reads CASSSMWGSPGNTIYF. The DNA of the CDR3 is TGTGCCAGCAGCTCTATGTGGGGATCCCCTGGAAACACCATATATTTT. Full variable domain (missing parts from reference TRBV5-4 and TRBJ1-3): ETGVTQSPTHLIKTRGQQVTLRCSSQSGHNTVSWYQQALGQGPQFIFQYYREEENGRGNFPPRFSGLQFPNYSSELNVNALELDDSALYLCASSSMWGSPGNTIYFGEGSWLTVV.

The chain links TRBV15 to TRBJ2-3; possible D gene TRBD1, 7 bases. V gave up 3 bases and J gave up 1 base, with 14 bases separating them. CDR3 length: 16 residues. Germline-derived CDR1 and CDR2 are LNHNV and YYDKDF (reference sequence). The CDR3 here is CATSRSRGVGTDTQYF. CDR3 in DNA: TGTGCCACCAGCAGGAGCAGGGGGGTCGGCACAGATACGCAGTATTTT.

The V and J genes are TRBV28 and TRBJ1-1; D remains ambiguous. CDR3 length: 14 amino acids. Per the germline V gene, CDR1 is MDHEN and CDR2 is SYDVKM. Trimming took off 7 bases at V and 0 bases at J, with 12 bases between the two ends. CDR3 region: CASTRGTMNTEAFF. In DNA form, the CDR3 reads TGTGCCAGCACCCGGGGAACCATGAACACTGAAGCTTTCTTT. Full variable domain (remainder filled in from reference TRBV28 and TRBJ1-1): DVKVTQSSRYLVKRTGEKVFLECVQDMDHENMFWYRQDPGLGLRLIYFSYDVKMKEKGDIPEGYSVSREKKERFSLILESASTNQTSMYLCASTRGTMNTEAFFGQGTRLTVV.

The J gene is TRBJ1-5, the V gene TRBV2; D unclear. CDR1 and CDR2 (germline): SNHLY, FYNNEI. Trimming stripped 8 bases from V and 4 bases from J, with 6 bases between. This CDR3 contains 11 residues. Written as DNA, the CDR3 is TGTGCCAGCCGAATAAATCAGCCCCAGCATTTT. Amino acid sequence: CASRINQPQHF.

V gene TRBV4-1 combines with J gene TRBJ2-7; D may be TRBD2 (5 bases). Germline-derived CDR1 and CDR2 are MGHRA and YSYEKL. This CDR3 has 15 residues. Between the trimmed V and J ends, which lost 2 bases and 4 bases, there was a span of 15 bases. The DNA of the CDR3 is TGCGCCAGCAGCCAACTGGCGGGCAGAAGATACGAGCAGTACTTC. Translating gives CASSQLAGRRYEQYF.